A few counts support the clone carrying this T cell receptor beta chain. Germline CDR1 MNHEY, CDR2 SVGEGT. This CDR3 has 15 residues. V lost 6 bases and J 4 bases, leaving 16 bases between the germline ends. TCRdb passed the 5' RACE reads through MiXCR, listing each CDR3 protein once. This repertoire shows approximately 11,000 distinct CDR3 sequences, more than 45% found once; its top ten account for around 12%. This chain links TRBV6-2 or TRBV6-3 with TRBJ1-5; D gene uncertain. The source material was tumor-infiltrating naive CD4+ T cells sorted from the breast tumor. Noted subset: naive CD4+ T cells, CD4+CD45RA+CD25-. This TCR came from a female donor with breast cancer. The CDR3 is CASRPAPAPNQPQHF. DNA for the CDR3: TGTGCCAGCAGGCCCGCGCCGGCACCGAATCAGCCCCAGCATTTT.